A single sample gave rise to the 23 T cell receptor beta chains below, sequenced in a study of blood T cell repertoires in COVID-19. The method was immunoSEQ multiplex PCR; TCRdb's version includes in-frame clones alone and lacks a portion of them. The table has 12,000 to 15,000 clones, less than 90% seen once. The sequencing input was peripheral blood. All receptors derive from a middle-aged man with active or convalescent COVID-19.

This clone occurred once. The gene calls are TRBV5-1 and TRBJ1-2; 9 bases are shared with TRBD1. The CDR3 is made up of 16 amino acids. Per the germline V gene, CDR1 is SGHRS and CDR2 is YFSETQ. The V gene end was trimmed by 4 bases and the J gene end by 0 bases; junction bases not matched to a gene: 7. The CDR3 nucleotides read TGCGCCAGCAGCCCAACCGGGACAGGGACTAACTATGGCTACACCTTC. It encodes CASSPTGTGTNYGYTF.

The chain has TRBV2 and TRBJ1-1; D remains ambiguous. The germline V and J ends were trimmed by 4 bases and 1 base, with 7 bases remaining between them. CDR3 length: 13 residues. Germline CDR1 is SNHLY and CDR2 is FYNNEI. The CDR3 is CASSGGQNTEAFF. The CDR3 region has the DNA TGTGCCAGCAGTGGCGGTCAGAACACTGAAGCTTTCTTT.

The CDR3 nucleotides are TGTGCCAGCAGTTACGAACCCTTTCGGGGGGTGACCACAGATACGCAGTATTTT. Its translation: CASSYEPFRGVTTDTQYF. The chain carries TRBV6-2 or TRBV6-3 and TRBJ2-3, with TRBD2 identical over 7 bases. Germline CDR1 is MNHEY and CDR2 is SVGEGT. This CDR3 contains 18 residues. V lost 2 bases, J lost 2 bases, and 13 bases stayed unmatched.

The chain combines TRBV2 with TRBJ1-6, with D uncertain. Germline V gene data show CDR1 as SNHLY and CDR2 as FYNNEI. The germline V and J ends were trimmed by 8 bases and 8 bases, with 10 bases remaining between them. CDR3 length equals 12 residues. The CDR3 DNA is TGTGCCAGCTTGCAGGAGGATTCACCCCTCCACTTT. This encodes CASLQEDSPLHF.

The V call is TRBV18, the J call TRBJ1-1, with 9 bases lining up with TRBD1. The ends lost 2 bases at V and 4 bases at J; junction bases unmatched: 8. This CDR3 comprises 16 residues. Germline loops: CDR1 KGHSH, CDR2 LQKENI. The CDR3, as DNA: TGTGCCAGCTCACCATCGACAGGGGGTGCTGGCACTGAAGCTTTCTTT. Protein sequence: CASSPSTGGAGTEAFF.

CDR3 residues: CSVSRDKGTGELFF. CDR3 bases: TGCAGCGTTTCTCGGGACAAGGGGACCGGGGAGCTGTTTTTT. The rearrangement joins TRBV29-1 to TRBJ2-2; a weak D match, TRBD1 (6 bases). In germline, CDR1 is SQVTM, CDR2 ANQGSEA. This CDR3 has 14 residues. V was pared by 5 bases and J by 5 bases, with 15 bases between.

The genes are TRBV7-2 and TRBJ1-1, with D maybe TRBD1 (5 bases). V dropped 3 bases and J dropped 11 bases, with 13 bases sitting between them. Germline CDR1 and CDR2: SGHTA and FQGNSA. The CDR3 runs 12 residues. The DNA of the CDR3 is TGTGCCAGCAGCTTTAATGGGGGGACGGCTTTCTTT. This sequence encodes CASSFNGGTAFF. Together with reference TRBV7-2 and TRBJ1-1, the CDR3 gives the full variable domain: GAGVSQSPSNKVTEKGKDVELRCDPISGHTALYWYRQSLGQGLEFLIYFQGNSAPDKSGLPSDRFSAERTGGSVSTLTIQRTQQEDSAVYLCASSFNGGTAFFGQGTRLTVV.

This rearrangement joins TRBV7-9 to TRBJ1-6; 8 positions agree with TRBD1. The germline V gene has CDR1 SEHNR and CDR2 FQNEAQ (reference sequence). Losses at the gene ends were 4 bases for V and 9 bases for J; bases not matched to a gene: 5. This CDR3 has 14 residues. CDR3 coding DNA: TGTGCCAGCAGCTACGGGGACAGGCCTTCACCCCTCCACTTT. It specifies CASSYGDRPSPLHF. The entire variable domain, with the rest obtained from reference TRBV7-9 and TRBJ1-6, is as follows: DTGVSQNPRHKITKRGQNVTFRCDPISEHNRLYWYRQTLGQGPEFLTYFQNEAQLEKSRLLSDRFSAERPKGSFSTLEIQRTEQGDSAMYLCASSYGDRPSPLHFGNGTRLTVT.

This clone was seen once. This CDR3 reads CASEPGGALSYNEQFF. CDR3 in DNA: TGTGCCAGTGAGCCCGGGGGGGCCTTGTCCTACAATGAGCAGTTCTTC. V gene TRBV7-2 combines with J gene TRBJ2-1; TRBD2 aligns across 8 bases. CDR1 is SGHTA, CDR2 FQGNSA, per germline. The CDR3 sequence is 16 residues long. V gave up 9 bases and J gave up 1 base; unmatched junction bases: 11.

This clone showed up just once. The chain links TRBV11-2 to TRBJ2-1, with D tentatively TRBD2 (6 bases). Trimming left V 0 bases short and J 0 bases short, with 15 bases between. CDR3 length: 18 amino acids. Germline V gene data show CDR1 as SGHAT and CDR2 as FQNNGV. CDR3 region: CASSLDLAGSSSYNEQFF. DNA for the CDR3: TGTGCCAGCAGCTTAGATCTGGCGGGATCGAGCTCCTACAATGAGCAGTTCTTC.

The chain employs TRBV7-9 and TRBJ2-1, with D unresolved. V lost 5 bases and J 5 bases, leaving 13 bases between the germline ends. The germline V gene has CDR1 SEHNR and CDR2 FQNEAQ (reference sequence). This CDR3 spans 14 amino acids. DNA for the CDR3: TGTGCCAGCAGCCTAGTATCGAGCCACAATGAGCAGTTCTTC. Amino acids: CASSLVSSHNEQFF.

The chain combines TRBV5-1 with TRBJ2-7; 8 bases fit TRBD2. The CDR3 is 15 amino acids. Trimming at V came to 4 bases and at J to 4 bases, leaving 10 bases not matched to a gene. The V gene's germline CDR1 is SGHRS and CDR2 YFSETQ. Here the CDR3 reads CASSSGRGGWYEQYF. CDR3 bases: TGCGCCAGCAGCAGTGGCCGCGGGGGGTGGTACGAGCAGTACTTC. Full variable domain (outside the CDR3, taken from reference TRBV5-1 and TRBJ2-7): KAGVTQTPRYLIKTRGQQVTLSCSPISGHRSVSWYQQTPGQGLQFLFEYFSETQRNKGNFPGRFSGRQFSNSRSEMNVSTLELGDSALYLCASSSGRGGWYEQYFGPGTRLTVT.

This clone was found once. The chain is built from TRBV9 and TRBJ1-2; no clear D. CDR1 and CDR2 from the germline V gene are SGDLS and YYNGEE. This CDR3 region has 15 residues. Trimming took off 0 bases at V and 8 bases at J, with 17 bases between the two ends. The CDR3 protein is CASSVDSSPTIGYTF. CDR3 coding DNA: TGTGCCAGCAGCGTAGATTCCTCGCCCACTATCGGCTACACCTTC.

V and J are TRBV5-8 and TRBJ1-2, with D possibly being TRBD1 (6 bases). This CDR3 has 15 residues. The germline V and J ends were trimmed by 7 bases and 2 bases, with 18 bases remaining between them. CDR1 and CDR2 (germline): SGHTS, YDEGEE. The CDR3 here is CASASYREGNYGYTF. CDR3 DNA sequence: TGTGCCAGCGCATCTTACAGGGAGGGGAACTATGGCTACACCTTC.

The rearrangement uses TRBV7-9 and TRBJ2-5; D is possibly TRBD2 (6 bases). Germline V lookup: CDR1 SEHNR, CDR2 FQNEAQ (reference sequence). The CDR3 is made up of 15 amino acids. Trimming removed 4 bases from V and 5 bases from J, with 17 bases in between. In nucleotides, the CDR3 is TGTGCCAGCAGCTCCTCTAGCGAGGGGAGGGAGACCCAGTACTTC. This sequence encodes CASSSSSEGRETQYF.

This clone was detected only once. The genes are TRBV4-1 and TRBJ1-2; TRBD1 matches at 10 bases. The CDR3 loop spans 18 amino acids. Germline-derived CDR1 and CDR2 are MGHRA and YSYEKL. Trimming took 4 bases from V and 6 from J; bases not matched to a gene: 17. This chain's CDR3 is CASSPYPNTRQGAHGYTF. CDR3 bases: TGCGCCAGCAGCCCCTACCCAAATACTCGACAGGGGGCACATGGCTACACCTTC.

This clone was recorded a few times. J is TRBJ2-5 and V is TRBV7-2; 13 nucleotides match TRBD2. Trimming took 4 bases from V and 4 from J; bases not matched to a gene: 6. The germline V gene has CDR1 SGHTA and CDR2 FQGNSA. The CDR3 extends over 16 amino acids. CDR3 coding DNA: TGTGCCAGCAGCTATACTAGCGGGGGGGCGGGAGAGACCCAGTACTTC. This gives the protein CASSYTSGGAGETQYF.

The rearrangement links TRBV14 to TRBJ2-1, with D possibly TRBD1 on 8 matching bases. CDR1 SGHDN and CDR2 FVKESK come from the germline V gene. The CDR3 has 13 residues. Here the CDR3 reads CATGQGRGGEQFF. As DNA, the CDR3 is TGTGCTACCGGACAGGGAAGGGGGGGTGAGCAGTTCTTC.

V gene TRBV5-1 combines with J gene TRBJ1-3; a weak D match, TRBD1 (6 bases). V lost 0 bases, J lost 6 bases, and 10 bases lay in between. Germline V gene data show CDR1 as SGHRS and CDR2 as YFSETQ. CDR3 length: 14 amino acids. CDR3 nucleotides: TGCGCCAGCAGCTTGGGGGACAAGATAAACACCATATATTTT. Its translation is CASSLGDKINTIYF.

Details on this clone: Germline is not matched at one junction end, which may reflect a read error. J is TRBJ2-3 and V is TRBV9; TRBD2 matches 12 bases. The CDR3 loop spans 17 amino acids. CDR1 and CDR2 from the germline V gene are SGDLS and YYNGEE. This chain's CDR3 is CARSVLAGGFGGDTQYF. For the CDR3, the DNA is TGTGCCCGCAGCGTTCTAGCGGGGGGGTTCGGTGGGGATACGCAGTATTTT.

This clone was detected only a few times. For the CDR3, the DNA is TGTGCCAGCAGCTCCCCACGACAGGGGCCTAATTCACCCCTCCACTTT. Translating gives CASSSPRQGPNSPLHF. The chain links TRBV7-9 to TRBJ1-6, with 8 bases that match TRBD1. The germline CDR1 and CDR2 sequences are SEHNR and FQNEAQ (reference sequence). Trimming at V came to 4 bases and at J to 6 bases, leaving 8 bases not matched to a gene. The CDR3 totals 16 residues.

The rearrangement links TRBV28 to TRBJ1-2; no clear D gene. CDR1 MDHEN and CDR2 SYDVKM come from the germline V gene. The CDR3 totals 14 residues. Deletions cut 1 base from V and 6 bases from J, with 12 bases between. CDR3 in DNA: TGTGCCAGCAGTTTATTGTCGAAAAGAGATGGCTACACCTTC. This sequence encodes CASSLLSKRDGYTF.

This clone has just one count. The chain combines TRBV5-1 with TRBJ2-5, with 10 bases identical to TRBD2. With 7 bases clipped from V and 5 bases from J, the junction kept 11 bases outside the gene matches. The CDR3 totals 15 residues. CDR1 SGHRS and CDR2 YFSETQ come from the germline V gene. The CDR3, as DNA: TGCGCCAGCGGAGAGACGGGACTAGCGACCGAGACCCAGTACTTC. Amino acid sequence: CASGETGLATETQYF.